A single sample gave rise to the 15 T cell receptor beta chains below, sequenced in a study of T-cell reconstitution after alpha-beta-depleted transplantation in children. Preparing the TCRbeta library involved the use of unique molecular identifiers. TCRdb used MiXCR to reprocess the PCR reads, holding one entry per CDR3 protein. The sample holds 70,000 to 95,000 distinct CDR3 sequences, roughly a sixth seen once. Sample: PBMCs, mostly from graft donor cells, taken 180 days after TCRalphabeta/CD19-depleted stem cell transplant. The receptor set was obtained from a male patient aged 2 to 10 who had a stem cell transplant for acute lymphoblastic leukemia, so the T cells may come from the graft donor.

The chain carries TRBV5-1 and TRBJ2-1; TRBD1 is a possible D gene (5 bases). The CDR3 has 13 amino acids. Looked up from germline, CDR1 is SGHRS and CDR2 is YFSETQ. Trimming cost V 5 bases and J 6 bases, with 12 bases left between them. The CDR3 DNA sequence: TGCGCCAGCAGAAGGGGAAGTAGCAATGAGCAGTTCTTC. Its protein is CASRRGSSNEQFF.

This clonotype occurred a few times. The genes are TRBV21-1 and TRBJ2-2; the D call TRBD1 from the table was never checked on the DNA. TRBV21-1 counts as a pseudogene. This CDR3 spans 16 amino acids. This CDR3 reads CASSKVEGRGTGELFF. CDR3 coding DNA: TGTGCCAGCAGCAAAGTGGAGGGGCGAGGCACCGGGGAGCTGTTTTTT.

The chain employs TRBV5-1 and TRBJ1-3; D is uncertain. The CDR3 spans 14 residues. Germline V gene data show CDR1 as SGHRS and CDR2 as YFSETQ. The V end lost 0 bases, the J end lost 4 bases, and 8 bases lay between the germline ends. The CDR3: CASSLEGNGNTIYF. In DNA form, the CDR3 reads TGCGCCAGCAGCTTGGAAGGGAACGGAAACACCATATATTTT. Full variable domain (outside the CDR3, taken from reference TRBV5-1 and TRBJ1-3): KAGVTQTPRYLIKTRGQQVTLSCSPISGHRSVSWYQQTPGQGLQFLFEYFSETQRNKGNFPGRFSGRQFSNSRSEMNVSTLELGDSALYLCASSLEGNGNTIYFGEGSWLTVV.

This clonotype was observed a handful of times. This chain joins TRBV5-1 and TRBJ2-2, with 7 bases identical to TRBD2. The junction had 13 bases not matched to a gene; V was cut back by 4 bases and J by 7 bases. Per germline, CDR1 SGHRS and CDR2 YFSETQ. This CDR3 is 16 amino acids long. The CDR3 sequence is CASSVRDYHTHGELFF. CDR3 coding DNA: TGCGCCAGCAGCGTCCGGGACTATCATACCCACGGGGAGCTGTTTTTT.

The chain joins TRBV20-1 to TRBJ2-5; no reliable D call. Trimming removed 1 base at V and 1 base at J, with 13 bases between. Germline V CDR1 and CDR2: DFQATT, SNEGSKA (reference sequence). The CDR3 extends over 15 amino acids. Written as DNA, the CDR3 is TGCAGTGCTAGAGGACCGAGCCCGGGCCAAGAGACCCAGTACTTC. Protein: CSARGPSPGQETQYF.

This clonotype has a handful of counts. The chain links TRBV27 to TRBJ2-5; D remains ambiguous. Trimming cost V 1 base and J 2 bases, with 5 bases left between them. This CDR3 has 13 amino acids. The germline V gene has CDR1 MNHEY and CDR2 SMNVEV (reference sequence). CDR3 nucleotide sequence: TGTGCCAGCAGTTTATTTATACAAGAGACCCAGTACTTC. Translating gives CASSLFIQETQYF.

This clonotype was counted at least ten times. The chain carries TRBV5-1 and TRBJ2-1; D uncertain. V was shortened by 2 bases and J by 3 bases, with 12 bases between the two germline ends. Germline CDR1 is SGHRS and CDR2 is YFSETQ. The CDR3 is made up of 15 amino acids. CDR3 amino acids: CASSFIGEVYNEQFF. The CDR3 bases are TGCGCCAGCAGCTTTATCGGAGAGGTCTACAATGAGCAGTTCTTC.

This clonotype was seen a few times. V usage is TRBV7-9 and J usage is TRBJ2-7, with 8 bases matching TRBD2. Germline-derived CDR1 and CDR2 are SEHNR and FQNEAQ (reference sequence). Unmatched junction bases numbered 13, after V lost 5 bases and J lost 4 bases. The length of the CDR3 is 16 residues. CDR3 nucleotides: TGTGCCAGCAGCCAACCTAACGGGACTAGAACTTACGAGCAGTACTTC. Amino acid sequence: CASSQPNGTRTYEQYF.

This clonotype has a handful of counts. The rearrangement joins TRBV5-6 to TRBJ1-1; the match to TRBD1 covers 7 bases. This CDR3 is 13 amino acids long. The ends lost 4 bases at V and 8 bases at J; junction bases unmatched: 8. From germline, CDR1 is SGHDT and CDR2 YYEEEE. CDR3 nucleotides: TGTGCCAGCAGCCCACCGAGGGGGCGGGAAGCTTTCTTT. This translates into CASSPPRGREAFF.

The rearrangement joins TRBV5-1 to TRBJ2-7; 7 positions agree with TRBD1. With 2 bases clipped from V and 1 base from J, the junction kept 9 bases outside the gene matches. Germline V gene sequence: CDR1 SGHRS, CDR2 YFSETQ. The CDR3 has 16 residues. Written as DNA, the CDR3 is TGCGCCAGCAGCTTAATTCCCGGGACAGATTCCTACGAGCAGTACTTC. Protein: CASSLIPGTDSYEQYF.

This clonotype was observed a few times. The CDR3 is CASREGPEKGLPLSSYEQYF. In DNA form, the CDR3 reads TGCGCCAGCAGAGAGGGGCCCGAGAAGGGCCTACCCCTTAGCTCCTACGAGCAGTACTTC. V usage is TRBV4-1 and J usage is TRBJ2-7; D tentatively fits TRBD1 or TRBD2 (5 bases each). Trimming took 6 bases from V and 0 from J, leaving 30 bases between them. Germline V gives CDR1 MGHRA, CDR2 YSYEKL. The CDR3 has 20 residues.

The CDR3 nucleotides read TGTGCCAGCAGCAAACAGCAGGGAGGGGAGCTGTTTTTT. It translates to CASSKQQGGELFF. The gene calls are TRBV7-9 and TRBJ2-2; TRBD1 might be the D (5 bases). V lost 5 bases, J lost 8 bases, and 12 bases lay in between. The CDR3 is 13 residues long. From germline, CDR1 is SEHNR and CDR2 FQNEAQ (reference sequence).

DNA for the CDR3: TGTGCCAGCAGTTACGGACAGGAAGAGACCCAGTACTTC. Protein product: CASSYGQEETQYF. The chain joins TRBV12-3 or TRBV12-4 to TRBJ2-5; 7 nucleotides match TRBD1. The CDR3 consists of 13 residues. Losses at the gene ends were 4 bases for V and 3 bases for J; bases not matched to a gene: 2.

The chain recombines TRBV5-5 with TRBJ1-2; unclear D gene. Germline V lookup: CDR1 SGHKS, CDR2 YYEKEE (reference sequence). Trimming removed 3 bases at V and 7 bases at J, with 16 bases between. The CDR3 length is 14 residues. This CDR3 is CASSSQPHTSGYTF. CDR3 DNA: TGTGCCAGCAGCTCCCAACCCCACACGAGTGGCTACACCTTC. The entire variable domain, with the rest obtained from reference TRBV5-5 and TRBJ1-2, is as follows: DAGVTQSPTHLIKTRGQQVTLRCSPISGHKSVSWYQQVLGQGPQFIFQYYEKEERGRGNFPDRFSARQFPNYSSELNVNALLLGDSALYLCASSSQPHTSGYTFGSGTRLTVV.

V is TRBV5-1 and J is TRBJ2-1; 8 positions match TRBD1. Germline values: CDR1 SGHRS, CDR2 YFSETQ. V gave up 4 bases and J gave up 4 bases; unmatched junction bases: 10. There are 16 residues in the CDR3. CDR3 amino acids: CASSPLGGTGYNEQFF. CDR3 nucleotide sequence: TGCGCCAGCAGCCCTCTGGGCGGGACAGGTTACAATGAGCAGTTCTTC. The variable domain in full, completed from reference TRBV5-1 and TRBJ2-1, reads KAGVTQTPRYLIKTRGQQVTLSCSPISGHRSVSWYQQTPGQGLQFLFEYFSETQRNKGNFPGRFSGRQFSNSRSEMNVSTLELGDSALYLCASSPLGGTGYNEQFFGPGTRLTVL.